The clone carrying this T cell receptor (beta chain) came up a few times. Its antigen is unidentified. The investigators reverse transcribed all of the isolated RNA, so they sequenced expressed TCRB transcripts. Assay: immunoSEQ multiplex PCR; the TCRdb copy retains only in-frame clones and omits some. In the table there are nearly 250,000 clones, 13% to 15% of which are singletons. CDR3 length: 15 amino acids. With 3 bases clipped from V and 3 bases from J, the junction kept 1 base outside the gene matches. CDR1 KGHSH and CDR2 LQKENI come from the germline V gene. This record belongs to a study of beta chain features in type 1 diabetes. Study context: Sorted cells examined across all samples numbered roughly 99,000,000. Regarding the study as a whole: The VDJ junctions of type 1 diabetes patients carried fewer insertions and more deletions.

CD4+ naive, central memory, regulatory and stem cell-like memory cells were sorted via CD45RO/CCR7/CD25/CD127/CD95/CD27. The chain uses TRBV18 and TRBJ2-3; 12 positions match TRBD1. This receptor was identified in a woman aged 40 to 50 in good health. Sequencing used naive CD4+ T cells from blood. The CDR3 loop reads CASSPGQGATDTQYF. The CDR3, as DNA: TGTGCCAGCTCACCGGGACAGGGGGCAACAGATACGCAGTATTTT.